Listed below are T cell receptor beta chains from one sample, sequenced in a study of human T cells and chemical hapten exposure. TCRdb re-called the RACE reads through MiXCR, storing one row per CDR3 protein. The sample includes about 100,000 distinct CDR3 sequences, roughly 11% of them seen just once. The material sequenced was whole blood, taken in connection with sensitization to the hapten diphenylcyclopropenone (DPC). The receptors derive from a woman aged 40 to 50 with alopecia areata. Some clones in this sample may be carry-over from other donors' samples. CDR3s include the opening cysteine and the closing phenylalanine or tryptophan. D genes are given only for firm matches. Clone sizes are given selectively: once, few, many, or a class where the clone is expanded.

TRBD1	TRBV7-2	TRBJ1-1	many	CASSLTGATEAFF	TGTGCCAGCAGCTTGACAGGGGCCACTGAAGCTTTCTTT
TRBD1	TRBV16	TRBJ2-5	NA	CASSPWTGEETQYF	TGTGCCAGCAGCCCCTGGACAGGGGAAGAGACCCAGTACTTC
TRBD1	TRBV19	TRBJ1-1	few	CASRRDRSMNTEAFF	TGTGCCAGTAGAAGGGACAGATCCATGAACACTGAAGCTTTCTTT
TRBD1	TRBV6-2/TRBV6-3	TRBJ2-7	many	CASRPPGQVYEQYF	TGTGCCAGCAGACCCCCGGGACAGGTATACGAGCAGTACTTC
NA	TRBV6-2/TRBV6-3	TRBJ1-5	NA	CASRLGQTGALGNQPQHF	TGTGCCAGCAGGCTAGGACAGACGGGGGCCTTAGGCAATCAGCCCCAGCATTTT
NA	TRBV29-1	TRBJ2-1	NA	CSALSPGEQFF	TGCAGCGCCCTCTCCCCGGGTGAGCAGTTCTTC
NA	TRBV6-5	TRBJ2-7	NA	CATRGAYEQYF	TGTGCCACCAGGGGGGCCTACGAGCAGTACTTC
NA	TRBV4-2	TRBJ1-4	many	CASSQDARVANEKLFF	TGTGCCAGCAGCCAAGATGCCAGGGTGGCTAATGAAAAACTGTTTTTT
NA	TRBV7-2	TRBJ2-7	NA	CASSLSPRYYEQYF	TGTGCCAGCAGCTTATCCCCCAGGTACTACGAGCAGTACTTC
NA	TRBV20-1	TRBJ1-1	few	CSASWENTEAFF	TGCAGTGCTAGTTGGGAGAACACTGAAGCTTTCTTT
TRBD2	TRBV6-5	TRBJ2-7	many	CASSASGGAYEQYF	TGTGCCAGCAGTGCAAGCGGGGGGGCCTACGAGCAGTACTTC
NA	TRBV7-9	TRBJ2-2	few	CASSFQGSTGELFF	TGTGCCAGCAGCTTTCAGGGGAGCACCGGGGAGCTGTTTTTT
TRBD2	TRBV20-1	TRBJ2-7	NA	CSARRGTTSYEQYF	TGCAGTGCTAGACGGGGGACTACCTCCTACGAGCAGTACTTC
NA	TRBV11-2	TRBJ1-1	few	CASSHPPGNTEAFF	TGTGCCAGCAGCCACCCCCCCGGGAACACTGAAGCTTTCTTT
NA	TRBV10-3	TRBJ2-1	many	CAISESMGGSYNEQFF	TGTGCCATCAGTGAGTCGATGGGCGGTTCCTACAATGAGCAGTTCTTC
TRBD1	TRBV13	TRBJ1-1	many	CASRRVQQGGTEAFF	TGTGCCAGTAGGCGGGTACAACAGGGGGGCACTGAAGCTTTCTTT
NA	TRBV10-3	TRBJ2-5	many	CATAHSFSPQGQETQYF	TGTGCCACAGCCCATTCTTTTAGCCCCCAGGGACAAGAGACCCAGTACTTC